This T cell receptor beta chain was observed in a study of blood T cell repertoires in COVID-19. Turning to the study itself: Acute and convalescent COVID-19 specimens originated in the United States, Italy and Spain. In each case, the material was cDNA or gDNA derived from T cells, B-cell-depleted T cells, or PBMCs.

The V end lost 0 bases, the J end lost 7 bases, and 9 bases lay between the germline ends. This CDR3 has 13 amino acids. The germline CDR1 and CDR2 sequences are PRHDT and FYEKMQ (reference sequence). Per the original data handling: The assay estimated nucleated cells by amplifying reference gene primers. Here immunoSEQ multiplex PCR was the method, and the copy in TCRdb shows in-frame clones only, minus some. V and J calls plus clone size are reproduced from that table; the DNA served to infer D and trimming. The sample has 60,000 to 95,000 clones, roughly 87% seen once. Sample: peripheral blood. The J gene is TRBJ1-1, the V gene TRBV13; D not certain. The sequence came from a woman between 45 and 60 years old with acute or convalescent COVID-19. CDR3 in amino acids: CASSLGGGDEAFF. CDR3 coding DNA: TGTGCCAGCAGCTTAGGGGGCGGGGATGAAGCTTTCTTT.